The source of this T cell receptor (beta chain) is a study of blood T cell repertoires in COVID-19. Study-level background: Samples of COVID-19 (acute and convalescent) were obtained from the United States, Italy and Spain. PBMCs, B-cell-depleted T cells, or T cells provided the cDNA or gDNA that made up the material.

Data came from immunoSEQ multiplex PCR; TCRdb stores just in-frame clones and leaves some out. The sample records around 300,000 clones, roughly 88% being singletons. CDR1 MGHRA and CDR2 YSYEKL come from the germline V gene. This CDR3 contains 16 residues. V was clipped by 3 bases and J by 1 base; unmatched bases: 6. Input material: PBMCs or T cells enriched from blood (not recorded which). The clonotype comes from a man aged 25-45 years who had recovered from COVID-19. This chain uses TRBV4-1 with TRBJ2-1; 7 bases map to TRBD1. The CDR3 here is CASSHRTGHSYNEQFF. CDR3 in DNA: TGCGCCAGCAGCCACAGGACAGGACATTCCTACAATGAGCAGTTCTTC.